One and the same sample provided the 7 T cell receptor beta chains below, sequenced in a study of Ad26.COV2.S vaccination and SARS-CoV-2 variants. Method: immunoSEQ multiplex PCR; TCRdb's copy keeps in-frame clones and lacks some. The sample comprises 180,000 or so clones, 87% of which are singletons, and under 7.5% rests with the top ten. The sample in question was peripheral blood, obtained after recovery from COVID-19. The source of these receptors is a human donor who had recovered from COVID-19.

The gene calls are TRBV29-1 and TRBJ2-1; no clear D gene. This CDR3 comprises 14 residues. The germline V gene has CDR1 SQVTM and CDR2 ANQGSEA. Trimming left V 7 bases short and J 0 bases short, with 13 bases between. In nucleotides, the CDR3 is TGCAGCGCCCTCCCAGAGAGCTCCTACAATGAGCAGTTCTTC. It specifies CSALPESSYNEQFF.

The chain is built from TRBV5-8 and TRBJ1-2; D is uncertain. The CDR3 covers 12 residues. V gave up 4 bases and J gave up 8 bases, with 12 bases separating them. Germline CDR1 and CDR2: SGHTS and YDEGEE. CDR3: CASSPRVEGYTF. The CDR3 nucleotides read TGTGCCAGCAGCCCGAGGGTGGAGGGCTACACCTTC. Full variable domain (outside the CDR3, taken from reference TRBV5-8 and TRBJ1-2): EAGVTQSPTHLIKTRGQQATLRCSPISGHTSVYWYQQALGLGLQFLLWYDEGEERNRGNFPPRFSGRQFPNYSSELNVNALELEDSALYLCASSPRVEGYTFGSGTRLTVV.

The CDR3 spells CASSLTQGSYNEQFF. CDR3 in DNA: TGTGCCAGCAGCCTCACACAGGGGTCCTACAATGAGCAGTTCTTC. The chain links TRBV5-4 to TRBJ2-1; the match to TRBD1 covers 7 bases. CDR3 size: 15 residues. Germline-derived CDR1 and CDR2 are SGHNT and YYREEE (reference sequence). V was clipped by 4 bases and J by 1 base; unmatched bases: 5.

This chain joins TRBV14 and TRBJ1-2; D uncertain. Deletions cut 4 bases from V and 5 bases from J, with 14 bases between. Germline values: CDR1 SGHDN, CDR2 FVKESK. This CDR3 spans 14 amino acids. The CDR3 bases are TGTGCCAGCAGCCCCCTGGGTGGTTTGTATGGCTACACCTTC. Its translation is CASSPLGGLYGYTF.

The chain couples TRBV12-3 or TRBV12-4 to TRBJ1-5; D is uncertain. The V end was cut by 2 bases, the J end by 5 bases, with 7 bases between. The CDR3 runs to 13 residues. The CDR3 DNA follows: TGTGCCAGCAGTTTAAGTAGAGATCAGCCCCAGCATTTT. Protein sequence: CASSLSRDQPQHF.

The chain recombines TRBV9 with TRBJ1-2; no definite D call. V lost 3 bases and J 8 bases, leaving 26 bases between the germline ends. The CDR3 runs to 17 residues. Germline CDR1 is SGDLS and CDR2 is YYNGEE. The CDR3, as DNA: TGTGCCAGCAGCGGAGGATCCGACCCCCCGGGCCCGGGCGGCTACACCTTC. Translated: CASSGGSDPPGPGGYTF. The complete variable domain, with remaining parts taken from reference TRBV9 and TRBJ1-2, reads DSGVTQTPKHLITATGQRVTLRCSPRSGDLSVYWYQQSLDQGLQFLIQYYNGEERAKGNILERFSAQQFPDLHSELNLSSLELGDSALYFCASSGGSDPPGPGGYTFGSGTRLTVV.

V usage is TRBV19 and J usage is TRBJ2-7; the D is unclear. Trimming stripped 9 bases from V and 2 bases from J, with 20 bases between. The CDR3 consists of 15 residues. From germline, CDR1 is LNHDA and CDR2 SQIVND (reference sequence). This chain's CDR3 is CASQTRARSTYEQYF. The CDR3 nucleotides are TGTGCCAGCCAAACTCGAGCTCGGTCGACCTACGAGCAGTACTTC.